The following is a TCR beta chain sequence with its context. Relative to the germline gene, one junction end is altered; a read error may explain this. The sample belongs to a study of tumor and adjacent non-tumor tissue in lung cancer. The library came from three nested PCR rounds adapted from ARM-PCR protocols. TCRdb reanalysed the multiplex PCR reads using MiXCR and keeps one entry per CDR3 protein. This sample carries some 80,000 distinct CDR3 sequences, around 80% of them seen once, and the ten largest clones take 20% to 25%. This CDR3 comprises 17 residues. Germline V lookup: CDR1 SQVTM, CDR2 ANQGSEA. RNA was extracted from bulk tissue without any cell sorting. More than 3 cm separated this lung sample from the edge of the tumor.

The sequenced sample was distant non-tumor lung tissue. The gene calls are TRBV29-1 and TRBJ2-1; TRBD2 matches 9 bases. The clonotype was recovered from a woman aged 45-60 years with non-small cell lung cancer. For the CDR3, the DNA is TGTAGCGTTGAGGATCTAGCGGGGTGGAGCTCCTACAATGAGCTGTTCTTC. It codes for CSVEDLAGWSSYNELFF.